Here is one T cell receptor (beta chain) with its context. No antigen is known for it. Qualities for individual bases were not recorded, and no much larger clone is one base off. The record originates from a study of T cells in tumors and immune-related adverse events (dated by TCRdb to about 2021). What the treatment or condition label conveys for this sample: nivolumab (PD-1 blockade) given before sampling. The DNeasy Blood and Tissue Kit was used to extract DNA from the formalin-fixed paraffin-embedded specimens. CDR1 LGHNA and CDR2 YNFKEQ are derived from the germline V gene. Spanning cysteine to phenylalanine, the CDR3 consists of 18 amino acids. Only CDR3 DNA remains: 54 bases, in frame from the first base. V is cut back by 4 bases and J by 0 bases, with 11 bases in the junction unmatched. The immunoSEQ assay was used to amplify and sequence the TCR beta locus, producing bulk TCR Vbeta CDR3 data. Turning to the authors' computational methods: CDR3s were excluded if they were non-productive, were shorter than 7 amino acids, or did not start with C or end with F/W. Analysis was restricted to specimens with at least 1000 reads, and clonotypes were defined at the amino acid level. To compute clonality, Pielou's evenness was subtracted from 1. Library sizes were equalized by abundance-weighted random subsampling with replacement, which was repeated 100 times so that 95% confidence intervals could be reported. Repertoire overlap was quantified with the Morisita overlap index, and the top 40 clones per specimen were checked for overlap with the irAE. TCRdb's version of the immuneACCESS table is confined to in-frame rearrangements and falls short of the full clone set. An unresolved V gene accounts for under half of the shortfall where checked; the remainder is of unknown origin. Clone size and the V and J calls come from that table; the DNA yielded D and trimming. Here the sample has a few thousand clones; less than 70% occur a single time. In total, the top ten clones hold about 5.7% of the sample.

The source is a female donor with metastatic renal cell carcinoma. The starting material was gut tissue, obtained from a patient treated with anti-PD-1 therapy. This sequence uses TRBV4-2 and TRBJ1-4; 7 bases in the middle match TRBD1. The CDR3 protein is CASSPRQGAPATNEKLFF. The nucleotide sequence is given as TGTGCCAGCAGCCCCCGACAGGGAGCCCCTGCAACTAATGAAAAACTGTTTTTT.